These 2 T cell receptor beta chains were sequenced from one sample in a study of blood T cell repertoires in COVID-19. Sequencing used immunoSEQ multiplex PCR; TCRdb keeps in-frame clones, though not all of them. This sample has roughly 250,000 clones, with more than 65% found just once. Sample: peripheral blood. The receptor source for this set is a person aged 65 to 79 with COVID-19, enrolled during active disease.

The V and J genes are TRBV11-2 and TRBJ1-3; D not resolved. The germline V and J ends were trimmed by 5 bases and 2 bases, with 13 bases remaining between them. The CDR3 is 15 amino acids. The germline gives CDR1 SGHAT, CDR2 FQNNGV. In DNA, the CDR3 is TGTGCCAGCAGCCCTCTCCCCCGGGCTGGAAACACCATATATTTT. This codes for CASSPLPRAGNTIYF.

The sample holds a few counts of this clone. The chain has TRBV19 and TRBJ2-5, with a tentative D call TRBD1 (6 bases). V lost 1 base and J 4 bases, leaving 10 bases between the germline ends. Germline V lookup: CDR1 LNHDA, CDR2 SQIVND (reference sequence). The CDR3 runs 14 residues. Written as DNA, the CDR3 is TGTGCCAGTAGTATAGTGGGACAAACAGAGACCCAGTACTTC. This sequence encodes CASSIVGQTETQYF.